This T cell receptor (beta chain) was sequenced for a study of blood T cell repertoires in COVID-19. Study-level information: From the United States, Italy and Spain came samples of acute and convalescent COVID-19. Sources were T cells, B-cell-depleted T cells, or PBMCs; the material itself was cDNA or gDNA.

Original processing notes: It was from reference gene primer amplification that nucleated cell counts were estimated. TCRdb's copy holds only in-frame clones and misses some; the assay was immunoSEQ multiplex PCR. V and J calls and clone size come straight from that table; D and trimming were deduced from the DNA. This table has around 94,000 clones, around four fifths appearing once. CDR1 and CDR2 from the germline V gene are SNHLY and FYNNEI. V was clipped by 6 bases and J by 4 bases; unmatched bases: 5. The CDR3 runs to 15 residues. The TCR was taken from a man in his 60s with active or convalescent COVID-19. Sequenced sample: peripheral blood. V usage is TRBV2 and J usage is TRBJ2-6; 8 nucleotides match TRBD1. The CDR3, as DNA: TGTGCCAGCAGCGACAGGGGCGGAGGGGCCAACGTCCTGACTTTC. Amino acid sequence: CASSDRGGGANVLTF.